Given below is one T cell receptor beta chain in context. These data belong to a study of blood T cell repertoires in COVID-19. This CDR3 is built from 17 residues. V lost 1 base and J lost 0; bases outside the gene matches: 7. Per germline, CDR1 MDHEN and CDR2 SYDVKM. TCRdb keeps only in-frame clones here, not all; method: immunoSEQ multiplex PCR. The table shows around 63,000 clones, with 84% occurring only once. The chain uses TRBV28 and TRBJ2-3; 7 nucleotides line up with TRBD1. The receptor's source is a man in his 60s with COVID-19, enrolled during active disease. The sample taken for sequencing was peripheral blood. The CDR3, as DNA: TGTGCCAGCAGTTTATCCGGGACAGAACTTAGCACAGATACGCAGTATTTT. This gives the protein CASSLSGTELSTDTQYF.